Listed below are T cell receptor beta chains from one sample, sequenced in a study of T cells in Graves' hyperthyroidism and ophthalmopathy. TCRdb used MiXCR to reprocess the multiplex PCR reads, holding one entry per CDR3 protein. The data contain 300,000 to 450,000 distinct CDR3 sequences, roughly 25% of them singletons. Sequenced material: blood. The receptors here all came from a man aged 45 to 65 with Graves' hyperthyroidism. Each CDR3 is given with its conserved first and last residue. D genes are given only for firm matches. Some rows mark clone size as missing; the rest say once, few, many or name a class of expanded clone.

size: many
J: TRBJ1-5
D: -
V: TRBV2
DNA: TGTGCCAGCAGTGAAAGGGGTAATCAGCCCCAGCATTTT
CDR3: CASSERGNQPQHF

size: many
J: TRBJ2-1
D: -
V: TRBV12-3/TRBV12-4
DNA: TGTGCCAGCAGAGCTGGAGTATCCGACTACAATGAGCAGTTCTTC
CDR3: CASRAGVSDYNEQFF

size: -
J: TRBJ2-1
D: -
V: TRBV5-1
DNA: TGCGCCAGCAGCCTGATCACCCCCGATGAGCAGTTCTTC
CDR3: CASSLITPDEQFF

size: -
J: TRBJ1-1
D: -
V: TRBV6-1
DNA: TGTGCCAGCAGATCCCCAGGGGACCACACTGAAGCTTTCTTT
CDR3: CASRSPGDHTEAFF

size: once
J: TRBJ2-2
D: -
V: TRBV9
DNA: TGTGCCAGCAGCGTAGGAGGGACTGGGGCGAGTGCCGGGGAGCTGTTTTTT
CDR3: CASSVGGTGASAGELFF

size: few
J: TRBJ2-7
D: TRBD1
V: TRBV29-1
DNA: TGCAGCGTAGGTCACAGGGGAAGGAATTCCTACGAGCAGTACTTC
CDR3: CSVGHRGRNSYEQYF

size: many
J: TRBJ2-5
D: -
V: TRBV18
DNA: TGTGCCAGCTCACGTGGCCAAGAGACCCAGTACTTC
CDR3: CASSRGQETQYF

size: -
J: TRBJ2-4
D: -
V: TRBV29-1
DNA: TGCAGCGTTGCCGGGAAGACCAAAAACATTCAGTACTTC
CDR3: CSVAGKTKNIQYF

size: -
J: TRBJ2-7
D: -
V: TRBV30
DNA: TGTGCCTGGACGAGCCAATCTGGGAGCTACGAGCAGTACTTC
CDR3: CAWTSQSGSYEQYF

size: few
J: TRBJ2-1
D: TRBD1
V: TRBV24-1
DNA: TGTGCCACCAGTGATCGACAGGGGGCGACGTACAATGAGCAGTTCTTC
CDR3: CATSDRQGATYNEQFF

size: -
J: TRBJ2-5
D: TRBD2
V: TRBV28
DNA: TGTGCCAGCACCCATCTAGCGGGGGGGACCCAGTACTTC
CDR3: CASTHLAGGTQYF

size: many
J: TRBJ2-1
D: -
V: TRBV7-9
DNA: TGTGCCAGCAGCCTCAAATTGAATGAGCAGTTCTTC
CDR3: CASSLKLNEQFF

size: -
J: TRBJ2-1
D: -
V: TRBV7-9
DNA: TGTGCCAGCAGCTCCCTAACTGGGCAGGGCGACAATGAGCAGTTCTTC
CDR3: CASSSLTGQGDNEQFF

size: -
J: TRBJ1-5
D: -
V: TRBV5-1
DNA: TGCGCCAGCAGCTGCCACCGGGACAACGATAGCAATCAGCCCCAGCATTTT
CDR3: CASSCHRDNDSNQPQHF

size: many
J: TRBJ1-1
D: -
V: TRBV2
DNA: TGTGCCAGCAGTCCCCAGGCCAATCCGAACACTGAAGCTTTCTTT
CDR3: CASSPQANPNTEAFF

size: few
J: TRBJ2-1
D: -
V: TRBV28
DNA: TGTGCCAGCAGTCCCCAGACCCAGCGGAGTGAGCAGTTCTTC
CDR3: CASSPQTQRSEQFF

size: few
J: TRBJ2-1
D: TRBD1
V: TRBV10-3
DNA: TGTGCCATCAGCCCGGGACAGGGTAGCAATGAGCAGTTCTTC
CDR3: CAISPGQGSNEQFF

size: -
J: TRBJ2-7
D: TRBD2
V: TRBV30
DNA: TGTGCCTGGAGTGTACGTAGCGGGATTTACGAGCAGTACTTC
CDR3: CAWSVRSGIYEQYF

size: -
J: TRBJ1-1
D: -
V: TRBV5-1
DNA: TGCGCCAGCAGCTCACAGTTGAACACTGAAGCTTTCTTT
CDR3: CASSSQLNTEAFF

size: -
J: TRBJ2-1
D: -
V: TRBV5-6
DNA: TGTGCCAGCAGCTTGAGGTCCGAATACAGGTACAATGAGCAGTTCTTC
CDR3: CASSLRSEYRYNEQFF

size: many
J: TRBJ2-1
D: TRBD2
V: TRBV28
DNA: TGTGCCAGCAGGGGTACGGGGAGGGCCGGTGGGAATGAGCAGTTCTTC
CDR3: CASRGTGRAGGNEQFF

size: -
J: TRBJ1-1
D: -
V: TRBV7-3
DNA: TGTGCCAGCAGCCCCGAGGGGGGTGAAGCTTTCTTT
CDR3: CASSPEGGEAFF

size: many
J: TRBJ1-2
D: -
V: TRBV6-5
DNA: TGTGCCAGCAGTTACTCGCGGGAAGGGAGGAACTATGGCTACACCTTC
CDR3: CASSYSREGRNYGYTF

size: -
J: TRBJ1-6
D: -
V: TRBV11-3
DNA: TGTGCCAGCAGCTTAACCGGGACGGGGCCCCTCCACTTT
CDR3: CASSLTGTGPLHF

size: -
J: TRBJ2-3
D: -
V: TRBV6-1
DNA: TGTGCCAGCACCCAAGGAACCCCAGATACGCAGTATTTT
CDR3: CASTQGTPDTQYF

size: -
J: TRBJ2-7
D: -
V: TRBV19
DNA: TGTGCCAGTAGTACACACGGCCGGAATGGCGAGCAGTACTTC
CDR3: CASSTHGRNGEQYF

size: few
J: TRBJ2-1
D: TRBD2
V: TRBV20-1
DNA: TGCAGTGCTAGAGATGGGGCGGGAGGGATCGAGCAGTTCTTC
CDR3: CSARDGAGGIEQFF

size: -
J: TRBJ2-6
D: -
V: TRBV12-3/TRBV12-4
DNA: TGTGCCAGCAGTTCCAAGGTGTCTGGGGCCAACGTCCTGACTTTC
CDR3: CASSSKVSGANVLTF

size: few
J: TRBJ2-5
D: -
V: TRBV18
DNA: TGTGCCAGCTCACCAATGACGGAGACCCAGTACTTC
CDR3: CASSPMTETQYF

size: -
J: TRBJ2-7
D: -
V: TRBV5-5
DNA: TGTGCCAGCAGCTTCACGGGGCCCTACGAGCAGTACTTC
CDR3: CASSFTGPYEQYF

size: -
J: TRBJ1-1
D: -
V: TRBV6-1
DNA: TGTGTCAGCAACCGGGCCGGTTCTGAAGCTTTCTTT
CDR3: CVSNRAGSEAFF

size: few
J: TRBJ2-7
D: -
V: TRBV7-3
DNA: TGTGCCAGCAGTAGGGGGGCGGGCTTCTCCTACGAGCAGTACTTC
CDR3: CASSRGAGFSYEQYF

size: -
J: TRBJ1-2
D: -
V: TRBV19
DNA: TGTGCCAGTAGCCCCGCCAGTACCCCATGGGGCTACACCTTC
CDR3: CASSPASTPWGYTF

size: few
J: TRBJ2-3
D: -
V: TRBV6-5
DNA: TGTGCCAGCAGTTACTCGACTCGCGGGACGGATACGCAGTATTTT
CDR3: CASSYSTRGTDTQYF

size: few
J: TRBJ2-1
D: -
V: TRBV6-1
DNA: TGTGCCAGCATATTGAGCCAATTACAGTTCTTC
CDR3: CASILSQLQFF

size: -
J: TRBJ2-4
D: TRBD2
V: TRBV2
DNA: TGTGCCAGCAGTCCCCGGACTAGTGAGGCCAAAAACATTCAGTACTTC
CDR3: CASSPRTSEAKNIQYF

size: -
J: TRBJ2-1
D: -
V: TRBV4-1
DNA: TGCGCCAGCAGCCTACAAGTGCTGATGGGGGACAATGAGCAGTTCTTC
CDR3: CASSLQVLMGDNEQFF